The present entry profiles one TCR beta chain with its context. The target antigen is unknown. Mismatch with germline at one junction end may stem from a read error. Treatment reported: roughly nine-day PBMC culture with coronavirus spike peptide pools or control peptides (ViraFEST assay). CDR1 is MNHNS, CDR2 SASEGT, per germline. The CDR3 is 13 residues long. The sample is drawn from a study of vaccination and CD4 T cells after COVID-19. Study in general: The control cultures got either a CEFX pool, an HIV-1 Nef pool, or no peptide at all.

Sequencing of DNA taken from cultured CD4+ T cells relied on the Oncomine TCR Beta short-read assay. TCRdb analysed the PCR reads with MiXCR anew, one entry per CDR3 protein. There are over 10,000 distinct CDR3 sequences in the sample; around 45% occur only once, and under 25% lies in the top ten. The sequence derives from a human donor with COVID-19. This sequence joins TRBV6-1 and TRBJ1-6; D is perhaps TRBD1 (6 bases). The sample was cultured CD4+ T cells from blood, taken after SARS-CoV-2 vaccination. The CDR3 region is CVSTIVPGQSLHF. DNA for the CDR3: TGTGTCAGCACCATAGTCCCAGGACAGTCCCTCCACTTT.